Below, 2 T cell receptor beta chains from the same sample are listed, as sequenced in a study of T cells after yellow fever vaccination. Via MiXCR, TCRdb re-called the 5' RACE reads, giving one row per CDR3 protein. In the table there are some 350,000 distinct CDR3 sequences, roughly 4.3% of which are singletons. Material: PBMCs, obtained 5 days after the yellow fever booster vaccination. The receptors were sampled from a young man who received the YFV17D yellow fever vaccine.

This clonotype was seen more than once but under ten times. CDR3 residues: CASSEIGGPHQPQHF. The DNA for the CDR3 is TGTGCCAGCAGTGAGATAGGGGGGCCCCATCAGCCCCAGCATTTT. This chain joins TRBV6-1 and TRBJ1-5, with D tentatively TRBD1 (6 bases). V was cut by 3 bases and J by 5 bases, with 14 bases left in between. CDR1 MNHNS and CDR2 SASEGT come from the germline V gene. The CDR3 sequence is 15 residues long.

This CDR3 reads CASRLIGRGAPLHF. For the CDR3, the DNA is TGTGCAAGTCGCTTAATAGGGCGTGGCGCACCCCTCCACTTT. V usage is TRBV12-2 and J usage is TRBJ1-6; the table's D gene call, TRBD1, was not cross checked with the DNA. TRBV12-2 is a known pseudogene. The CDR3 loop spans 14 amino acids.